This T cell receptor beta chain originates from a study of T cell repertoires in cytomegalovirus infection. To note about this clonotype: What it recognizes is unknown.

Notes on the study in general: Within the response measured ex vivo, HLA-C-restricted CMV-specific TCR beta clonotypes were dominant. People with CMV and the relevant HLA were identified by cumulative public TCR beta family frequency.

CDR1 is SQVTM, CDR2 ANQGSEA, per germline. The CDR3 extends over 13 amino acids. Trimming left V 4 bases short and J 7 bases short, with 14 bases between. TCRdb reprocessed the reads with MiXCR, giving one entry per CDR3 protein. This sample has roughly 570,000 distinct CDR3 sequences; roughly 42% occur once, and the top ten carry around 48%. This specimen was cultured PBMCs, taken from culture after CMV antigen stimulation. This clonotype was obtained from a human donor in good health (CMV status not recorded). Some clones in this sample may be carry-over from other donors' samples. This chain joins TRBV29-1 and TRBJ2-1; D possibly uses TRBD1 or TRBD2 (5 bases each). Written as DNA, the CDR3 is TGCAGCGTTGCGGGGACCAGCCCAAATGAGCAGTTCTTC. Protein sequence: CSVAGTSPNEQFF.